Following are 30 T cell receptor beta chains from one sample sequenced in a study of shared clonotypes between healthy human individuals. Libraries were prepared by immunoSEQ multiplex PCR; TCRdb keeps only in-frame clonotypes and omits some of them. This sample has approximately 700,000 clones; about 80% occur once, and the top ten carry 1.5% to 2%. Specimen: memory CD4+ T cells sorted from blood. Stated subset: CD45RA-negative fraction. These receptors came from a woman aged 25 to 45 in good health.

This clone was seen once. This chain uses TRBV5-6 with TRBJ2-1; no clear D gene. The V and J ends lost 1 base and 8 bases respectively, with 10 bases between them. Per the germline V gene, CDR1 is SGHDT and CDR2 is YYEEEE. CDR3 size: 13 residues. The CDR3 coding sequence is TGTGCCAGCAGCTTGTTTCTAATCCATGAGCAGTTCTTC. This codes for CASSLFLIHEQFF.

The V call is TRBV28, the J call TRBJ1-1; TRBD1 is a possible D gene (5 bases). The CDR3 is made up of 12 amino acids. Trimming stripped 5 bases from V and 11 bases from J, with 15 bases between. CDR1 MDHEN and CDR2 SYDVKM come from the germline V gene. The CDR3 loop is CASSPAGGSAFF. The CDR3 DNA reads TGTGCCAGCAGTCCCGCGGGGGGTTCCGCTTTCTTT.

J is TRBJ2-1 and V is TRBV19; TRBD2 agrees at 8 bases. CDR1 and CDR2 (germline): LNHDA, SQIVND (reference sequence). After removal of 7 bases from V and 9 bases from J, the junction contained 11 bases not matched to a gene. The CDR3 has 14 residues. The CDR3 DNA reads TGTGCCAGTACTAGCGGGTACGCCGCTGGTGAGCAGTTCTTC. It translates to CASTSGYAAGEQFF.

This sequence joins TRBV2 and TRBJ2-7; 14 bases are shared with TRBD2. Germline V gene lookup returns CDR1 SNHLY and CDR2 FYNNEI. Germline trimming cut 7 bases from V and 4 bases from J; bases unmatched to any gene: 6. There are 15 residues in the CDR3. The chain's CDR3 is CASKGLAGVGYEQYF. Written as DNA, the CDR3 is TGTGCCAGCAAGGGACTAGCGGGAGTAGGTTACGAGCAGTACTTC. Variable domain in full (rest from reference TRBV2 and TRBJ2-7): EPEVTQTPSHQVTQMGQEVILRCVPISNHLYFYWYRQILGQKVEFLVSFYNNEISEKSEIFDDQFSVERPDGSNFTLKIRSTKLEDSAMYFCASKGLAGVGYEQYFGPGTRLTVT.

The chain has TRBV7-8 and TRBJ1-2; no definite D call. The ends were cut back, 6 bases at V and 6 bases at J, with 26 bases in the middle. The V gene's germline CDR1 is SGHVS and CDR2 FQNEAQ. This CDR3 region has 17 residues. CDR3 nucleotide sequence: TGTGCCAGCAGAGATTTGACGAAGGCCGATCAATTAAATGGCTACACCTTC. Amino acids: CASRDLTKADQLNGYTF.

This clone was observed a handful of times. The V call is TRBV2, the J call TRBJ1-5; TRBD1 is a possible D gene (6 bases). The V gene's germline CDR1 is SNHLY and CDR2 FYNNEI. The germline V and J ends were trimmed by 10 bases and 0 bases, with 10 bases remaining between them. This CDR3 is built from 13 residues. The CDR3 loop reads CATGGLSNQPQHF. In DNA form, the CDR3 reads TGTGCCACCGGGGGGCTTAGCAATCAGCCCCAGCATTTT. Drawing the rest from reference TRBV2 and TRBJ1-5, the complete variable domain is EPEVTQTPSHQVTQMGQEVILRCVPISNHLYFYWYRQILGQKVEFLVSFYNNEISEKSEIFDDQFSVERPDGSNFTLKIRSTKLEDSAMYFCATGGLSNQPQHFGDGTRLSIL.

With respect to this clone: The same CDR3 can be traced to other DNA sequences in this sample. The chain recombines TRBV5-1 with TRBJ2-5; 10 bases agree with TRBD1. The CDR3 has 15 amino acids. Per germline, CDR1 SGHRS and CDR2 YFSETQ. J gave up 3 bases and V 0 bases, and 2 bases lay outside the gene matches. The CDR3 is CASSLGTGGKETQYF. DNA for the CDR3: TGCGCCAGCAGCTTGGGGACAGGGGGTAAAGAGACCCAGTACTTC. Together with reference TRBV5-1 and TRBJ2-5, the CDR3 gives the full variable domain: KAGVTQTPRYLIKTRGQQVTLSCSPISGHRSVSWYQQTPGQGLQFLFEYFSETQRNKGNFPGRFSGRQFSNSRSEMNVSTLELGDSALYLCASSLGTGGKETQYFGPGTRLLVL.

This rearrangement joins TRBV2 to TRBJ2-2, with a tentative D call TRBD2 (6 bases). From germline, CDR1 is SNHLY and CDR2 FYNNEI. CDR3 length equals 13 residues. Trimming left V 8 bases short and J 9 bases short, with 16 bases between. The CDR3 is CASEKRGIRELFF. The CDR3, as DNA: TGTGCCAGCGAGAAACGGGGGATTAGGGAGCTGTTTTTT.

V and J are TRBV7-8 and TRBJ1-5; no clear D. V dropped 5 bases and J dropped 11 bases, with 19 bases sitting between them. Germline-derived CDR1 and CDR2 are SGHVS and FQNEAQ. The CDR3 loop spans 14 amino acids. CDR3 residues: CASSPHRLPESQHF. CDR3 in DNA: TGTGCCAGCAGCCCCCACCGCTTGCCGGAATCCCAGCATTTT.

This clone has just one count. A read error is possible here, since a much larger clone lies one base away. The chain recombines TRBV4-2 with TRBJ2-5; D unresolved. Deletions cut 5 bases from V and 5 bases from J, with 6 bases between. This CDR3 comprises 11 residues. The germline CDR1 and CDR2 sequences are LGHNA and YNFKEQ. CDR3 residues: CASSLRETQYF. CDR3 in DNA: TGTGCCAGCAGCTTGAGGGAGACCCAGTACTTC.

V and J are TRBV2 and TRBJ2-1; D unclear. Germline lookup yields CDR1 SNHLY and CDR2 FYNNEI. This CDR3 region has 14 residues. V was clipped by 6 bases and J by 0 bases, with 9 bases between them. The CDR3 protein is CASSQESSYNEQFF. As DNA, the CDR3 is TGTGCCAGCAGCCAGGAGAGCTCCTACAATGAGCAGTTCTTC.

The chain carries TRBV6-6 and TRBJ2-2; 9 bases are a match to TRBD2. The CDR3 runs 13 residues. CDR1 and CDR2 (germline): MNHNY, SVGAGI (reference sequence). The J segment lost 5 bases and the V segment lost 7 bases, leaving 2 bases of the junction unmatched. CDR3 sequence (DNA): TGTGCCAGCACCCTAGCGGGGACCGGGGAGCTGTTTTTT. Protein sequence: CASTLAGTGELFF.

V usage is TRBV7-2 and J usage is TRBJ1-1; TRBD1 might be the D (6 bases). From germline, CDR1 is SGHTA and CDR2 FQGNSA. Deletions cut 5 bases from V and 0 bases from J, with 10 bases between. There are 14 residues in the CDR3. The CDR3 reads CASSQTGLNTEAFF. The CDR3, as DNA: TGTGCCAGCAGCCAGACAGGACTGAACACTGAAGCTTTCTTT.

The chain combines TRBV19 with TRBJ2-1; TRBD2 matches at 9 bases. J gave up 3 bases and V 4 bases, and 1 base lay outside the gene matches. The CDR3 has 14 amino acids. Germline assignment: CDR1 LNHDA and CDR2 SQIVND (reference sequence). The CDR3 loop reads CASSTREGYNEQFF. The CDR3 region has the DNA TGTGCCAGTAGTACGCGGGAGGGCTACAATGAGCAGTTCTTC.

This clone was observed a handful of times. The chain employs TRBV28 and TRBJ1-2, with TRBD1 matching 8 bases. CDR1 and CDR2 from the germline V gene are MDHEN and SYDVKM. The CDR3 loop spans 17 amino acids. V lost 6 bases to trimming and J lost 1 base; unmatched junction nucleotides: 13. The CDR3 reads CASSPNRGSTFNYGYTF. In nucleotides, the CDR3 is TGTGCCAGCAGCCCAAACAGGGGGAGTACCTTTAACTATGGCTACACCTTC.

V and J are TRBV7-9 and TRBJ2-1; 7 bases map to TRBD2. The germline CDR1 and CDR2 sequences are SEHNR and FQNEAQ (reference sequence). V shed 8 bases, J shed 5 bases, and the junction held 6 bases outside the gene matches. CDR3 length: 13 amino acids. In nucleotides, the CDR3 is TGTGCCAGCCTTGGGAGGGCGAACAATGAGCAGTTCTTC. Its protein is CASLGRANNEQFF.

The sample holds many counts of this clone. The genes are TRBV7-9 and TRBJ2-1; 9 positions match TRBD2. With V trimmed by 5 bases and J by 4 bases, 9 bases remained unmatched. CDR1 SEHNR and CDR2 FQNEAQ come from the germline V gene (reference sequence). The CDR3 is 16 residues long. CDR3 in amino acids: CASSHDLAGPYNEQFF. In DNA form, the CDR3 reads TGTGCCAGCAGCCACGACCTAGCGGGACCTTACAATGAGCAGTTCTTC.

The CDR3 loop is CATSRGQGGTEAFF. CDR3 sequence (DNA): TGTGCCACCAGCAGAGGACAGGGGGGCACTGAAGCTTTCTTT. The chain has TRBV15 and TRBJ1-1, with TRBD1 identical over 9 bases. Per germline, CDR1 LNHNV and CDR2 YYDKDF (reference sequence). The ends lost 1 base at V and 4 bases at J; junction bases unmatched: 1. CDR3 length: 14 residues.

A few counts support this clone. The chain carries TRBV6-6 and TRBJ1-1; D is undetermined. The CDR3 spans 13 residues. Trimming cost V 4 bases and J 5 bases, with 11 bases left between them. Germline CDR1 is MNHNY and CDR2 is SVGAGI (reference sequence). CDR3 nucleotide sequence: TGTGCCAGCAGTTCTTTAGGGAGTACTGAAGCTTTCTTT. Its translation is CASSSLGSTEAFF.

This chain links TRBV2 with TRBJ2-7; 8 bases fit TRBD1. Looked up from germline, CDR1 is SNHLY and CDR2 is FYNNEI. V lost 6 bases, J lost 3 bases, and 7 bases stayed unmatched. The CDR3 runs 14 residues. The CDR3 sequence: CASRQGETNYEQYF. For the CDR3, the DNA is TGTGCCAGCAGACAGGGGGAGACGAACTACGAGCAGTACTTC.

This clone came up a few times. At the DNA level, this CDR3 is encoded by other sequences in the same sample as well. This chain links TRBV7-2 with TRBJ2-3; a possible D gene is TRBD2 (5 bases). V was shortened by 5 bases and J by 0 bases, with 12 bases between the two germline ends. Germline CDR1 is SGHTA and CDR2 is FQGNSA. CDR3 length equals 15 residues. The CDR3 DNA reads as TGTGCCAGCAGCCCAGACTACTTAAGCACAGATACGCAGTATTTT. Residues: CASSPDYLSTDTQYF.

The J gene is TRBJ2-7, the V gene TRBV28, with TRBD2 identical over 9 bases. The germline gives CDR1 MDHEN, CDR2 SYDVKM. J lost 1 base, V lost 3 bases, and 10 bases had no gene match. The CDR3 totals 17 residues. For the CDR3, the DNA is TGTGCCAGCAGTTTTCAATTTAGCGGGAGAATGTCCTACGAGCAGTACTTC. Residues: CASSFQFSGRMSYEQYF.

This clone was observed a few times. Written as DNA, the CDR3 is TGTGCCAGCTCACGCTCAATCCCGGGACAGGGTTTCATTCCAGATACGCAGTATTTT. Its translation: CASSRSIPGQGFIPDTQYF. This rearrangement joins TRBV18 to TRBJ2-3; TRBD1 matches at 9 bases. The CDR3 is 19 amino acids. Unmatched junction bases numbered 18, after V lost 4 bases and J lost 4 bases. Germline V lookup: CDR1 KGHSH, CDR2 LQKENI.

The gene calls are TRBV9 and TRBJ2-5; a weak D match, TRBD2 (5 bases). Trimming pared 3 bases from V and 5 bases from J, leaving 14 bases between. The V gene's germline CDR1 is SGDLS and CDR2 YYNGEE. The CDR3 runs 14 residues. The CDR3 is CASSAGGVEETQYF. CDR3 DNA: TGTGCCAGCAGCGCCGGAGGAGTTGAGGAGACCCAGTACTTC.

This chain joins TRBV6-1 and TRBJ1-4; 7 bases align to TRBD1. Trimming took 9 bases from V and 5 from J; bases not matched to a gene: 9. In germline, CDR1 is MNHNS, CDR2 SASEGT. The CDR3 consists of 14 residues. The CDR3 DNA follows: TGTGCCAGTCGCACAGGGGATGGGAATGAAAAACTGTTTTTT. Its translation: CASRTGDGNEKLFF.

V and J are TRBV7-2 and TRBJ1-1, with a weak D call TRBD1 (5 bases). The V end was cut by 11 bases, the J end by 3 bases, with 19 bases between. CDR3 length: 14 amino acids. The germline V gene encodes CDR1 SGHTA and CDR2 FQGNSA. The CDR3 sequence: CAGKTGLSDTEAFF. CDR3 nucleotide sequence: TGTGCCGGGAAGACGGGGCTTTCGGACACTGAAGCTTTCTTT. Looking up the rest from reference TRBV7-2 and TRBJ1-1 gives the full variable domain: GAGVSQSPSNKVTEKGKDVELRCDPISGHTALYWYRQSLGQGLEFLIYFQGNSAPDKSGLPSDRFSAERTGGSVSTLTIQRTQQEDSAVYLCAGKTGLSDTEAFFGQGTRLTVV.

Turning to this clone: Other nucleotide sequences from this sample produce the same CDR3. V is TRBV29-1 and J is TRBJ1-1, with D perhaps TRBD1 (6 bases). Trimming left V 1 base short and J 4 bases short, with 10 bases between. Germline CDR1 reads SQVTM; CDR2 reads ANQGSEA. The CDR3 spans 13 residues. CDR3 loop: CSVEGRGGTEAFF. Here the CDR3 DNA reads TGCAGCGTTGAAGGACGAGGGGGCACTGAAGCTTTCTTT.

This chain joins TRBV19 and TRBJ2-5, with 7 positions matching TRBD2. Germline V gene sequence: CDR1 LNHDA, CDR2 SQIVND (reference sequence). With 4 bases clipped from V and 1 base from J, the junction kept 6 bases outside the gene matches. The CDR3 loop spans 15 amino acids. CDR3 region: CASSTGGTAQETQYF. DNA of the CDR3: TGTGCCAGTAGTACCGGGGGGACGGCCCAAGAGACCCAGTACTTC.

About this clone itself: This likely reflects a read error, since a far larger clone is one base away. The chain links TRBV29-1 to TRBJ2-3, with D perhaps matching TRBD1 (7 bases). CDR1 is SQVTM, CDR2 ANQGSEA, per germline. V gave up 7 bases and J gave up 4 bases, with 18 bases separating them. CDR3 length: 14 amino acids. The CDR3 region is CSAGGTRVADTQYF. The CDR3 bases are TGCAGCGCAGGGGGGACAAGGGTCGCAGATACGCAGTATTTT.

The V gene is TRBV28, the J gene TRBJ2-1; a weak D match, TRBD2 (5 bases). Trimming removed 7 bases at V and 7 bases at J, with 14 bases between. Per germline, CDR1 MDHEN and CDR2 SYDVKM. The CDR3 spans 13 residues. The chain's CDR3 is CASTTMRENEQFF. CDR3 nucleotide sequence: TGTGCCAGCACCACAATGAGGGAGAATGAGCAGTTCTTC.